Following are 20 T cell receptor beta chains from one sample sequenced in a study of blood T cells in healthy people across ages (dated by TCRdb to between 2015 and 2016). The library came from 5' RACE. Sequenced on an Illumina HiSeq 2500. A second PCR of 7 to 11 cycles was run with a J-beta primer mix and a sample-barcoded 5' primer. Starting from the raw public reads, TCRdb applied fastp trimming at Q25, assembled clones with MiXCR and retained in-frame beta chains. Each record represents a unique CDR3 protein, reported with the most common genes and DNA among its rows. In this sample the table shows under 850,000 distinct CDR3 sequences, approximately 35% of which occur a single time. The top ten constitute 10% to 15% of the sample. The sample was blood. These receptors originate from a man aged 18 to 29 in good health.

The rearrangement uses TRBV20-1 and TRBJ1-6, with TRBD1 as a possible D gene (6 bases). Trimming shortened V by 6 bases and J by 14 bases, and 14 bases separated the two germline ends. Looked up from germline, CDR1 is DFQATT and CDR2 is SNEGSKA (reference sequence). The CDR3 consists of 11 residues. The CDR3 spells CSARGAATLHF. CDR3 DNA sequence: TGCAGTGCCAGGGGAGCCGCAACCCTCCACTTT.

This clonotype was seen only a few times. This chain connects TRBV30 to TRBJ1-6, with 9 bases aligning to TRBD1. Germline values: CDR1 GTSNPN, CDR2 SVGIG (reference sequence). J lost 6 bases, V lost 3 bases, and 12 bases had no gene match. This CDR3 region has 17 residues. The CDR3 protein is CAWSPGTGNLGNSPLHF. CDR3 DNA: TGTGCCTGGAGCCCCGGGACAGGGAACCTCGGTAATTCACCCCTCCACTTT.

The rearrangement uses TRBV4-2 and TRBJ2-3; D gene unclear. CDR3 size: 13 residues. The V gene's germline CDR1 is LGHNA and CDR2 YNFKEQ. The ends were cut back, 7 bases at V and 0 bases at J, with 8 bases in the middle. The CDR3 spells CASKTHSTDTQYF. DNA for the CDR3: TGTGCCAGCAAGACCCACAGCACAGATACGCAGTATTTT.

This clonotype appeared a few times. A read error may account for a junction end that differs from germline. The chain carries TRBV6-2 or TRBV6-3 and TRBJ2-1; TRBD2 agrees at 15 bases. CDR3 length: 17 amino acids. Germline V gene lookup returns CDR1 MNHEY and CDR2 SVGEGT. CDR3 region: CACSLGLAGGIYNEQFF. The CDR3 DNA reads TGTGCCTGCAGTTTGGGACTAGCGGGGGGAATTTACAATGAGCAGTTCTTC.

CDR3 protein: CSVEEGGTEAFF. Here the CDR3 DNA reads TGCAGCGTTGAGGAGGGTGGCACTGAAGCTTTCTTT. The V call is TRBV29-1, the J call TRBJ1-1; D not certain. V lost 3 bases to trimming and J lost 4 bases, with 9 bases between them. Germline CDR1 is SQVTM and CDR2 is ANQGSEA. This CDR3 is built from 12 residues.

The rearrangement links TRBV20-1 to TRBJ2-1, with D perhaps matching TRBD1 or TRBD2 (6 bases each). The CDR3 contains 16 residues. V lost 3 bases and J lost 8, with 23 bases in between. Germline-derived CDR1 and CDR2 are DFQATT and SNEGSKA (reference sequence). DNA of the CDR3: TGCAGTGCTAGGGGACTGACAGGCCCCCTCAGGGATGAGCAGTTCTTC. Translated: CSARGLTGPLRDEQFF.

Only a few counts were recorded for this clonotype. V is TRBV5-1 and J is TRBJ2-4, with no clear D. The V gene's germline CDR1 is SGHRS and CDR2 YFSETQ. The CDR3 totals 16 residues. V lost 4 bases, J lost 0 bases, and 14 bases lay in between. CDR3 bases: TGCGCCAGCAGCCCTGCAGTCGGGTTAGCCAAAAACATTCAGTACTTC. Its translation: CASSPAVGLAKNIQYF.

The chain employs TRBV9 and TRBJ2-3, with D tentatively TRBD2 (5 bases). Germline CDR1 SGDLS, CDR2 YYNGEE. V shed 4 bases and J shed 5 bases, with 17 bases lying between them. CDR3 length equals 15 residues. CDR3 protein: CASSLASSGGDTQYF. CDR3 DNA: TGTGCCAGCAGCCTGGCTAGCTCCGGAGGAGATACGCAGTATTTT.

This chain uses TRBV12-3 or TRBV12-4 with TRBJ2-7, with TRBD1 matching 9 bases. J was trimmed by 3 bases and V by 4 bases; bases with no gene match: 7. There are 15 residues in the CDR3. CDR3 sequence reads: CASSYRTGVDYEQYF. CDR3 in DNA: TGTGCCAGCAGTTACAGGACAGGGGTGGACTACGAGCAGTACTTC.

The chain couples TRBV20-1 to TRBJ2-7; the D call may be TRBD1 or TRBD2 (6 bases each). CDR3 length: 16 amino acids. Germline V CDR1 and CDR2: DFQATT, SNEGSKA (reference sequence). Trimming removed 5 bases from V and 3 bases from J, with 23 bases in between. The CDR3 DNA follows: TGCAGTGCTGAAGGGGGATATAGCGGATCCCTCTACGAGCAGTACTTC. As protein: CSAEGGYSGSLYEQYF.

Many counts were recorded for this clonotype. The chain joins TRBV29-1 to TRBJ2-1; the match to TRBD1 covers 9 bases. Germline V lookup: CDR1 SQVTM, CDR2 ANQGSEA. The CDR3 loop spans 14 amino acids. With V trimmed by 7 bases and J by 4 bases, 8 bases remained unmatched. This CDR3 is CSGGTGLLYNEQFF. The CDR3 DNA reads as TGCAGCGGCGGGACAGGGCTCTTATACAATGAGCAGTTCTTC.

Notes on this clonotype: An end of the junction does not agree with germline; a read error may underlie this. The chain employs TRBV20-1 and TRBJ2-7; 8 nucleotides align to TRBD2. CDR3 size: 14 residues. The germline CDR1 and CDR2 sequences are DFQATT and SNEGSKA (reference sequence). CDR3 nucleotide sequence: TGCAGTGCTAGATGGACTAGCCATTTGGAGACCCAGTATTTC. Translating it yields CSARWTSHLETQYF.

The chain employs TRBV4-1 and TRBJ2-5, with 7 bases fitting TRBD1. CDR1 is MGHRA and CDR2 is YSYEKL in the germline V gene. The CDR3 contains 17 residues. V was clipped by 2 bases and J by 4 bases; unmatched bases: 13. In DNA, the CDR3 is TGCGCCAGCAGCCAACAGGGAAAGGGGGCTTATCGAGAGACCCAGTACTTC. This gives the protein CASSQQGKGAYRETQYF.

This clonotype was seen more than once but under ten times. The V gene is TRBV20-1, the J gene TRBJ2-5; D is perhaps TRBD2 (5 bases). V shed 8 bases and J shed 4 bases, with 17 bases lying between them. There are 13 residues in the CDR3. Germline assignment: CDR1 DFQATT and CDR2 SNEGSKA (reference sequence). CDR3 amino acids: CSCLGAVVETQYF. CDR3 nucleotide sequence: TGCAGTTGCCTAGGAGCGGTGGTAGAGACCCAGTACTTC.

V gene TRBV12-3 or TRBV12-4 combines with J gene TRBJ1-3; TRBD1 aligns across 7 bases. The CDR3 length is 14 residues. Trimming cost V 5 bases and J 1 base; bases outside gene matches: 2. The CDR3 DNA reads as TGTGCCAGCAGTCAACAGGGGTCTGGAAACACCATATATTTT. It yields the protein CASSQQGSGNTIYF.

This clonotype came up a few times. The V and J genes are TRBV4-1 and TRBJ2-1, with a tentative D call TRBD1 (7 bases). V lost 4 bases to trimming and J lost 5 bases, with 18 bases between them. Germline assignment: CDR1 MGHRA and CDR2 YSYEKL. CDR3 length equals 16 residues. In DNA form, the CDR3 reads TGCGCCAGCAGCCTCAGACCCCAGGGGGGCCACAATGAGCAGTTCTTC. Translation: CASSLRPQGGHNEQFF.

This clonotype appeared a few times. DNA of the CDR3: TGTGCCAGCAGTTTGGCGGGCCCAACCTACGAGCAGTACTTC. It encodes CASSLAGPTYEQYF. The chain combines TRBV12-3 or TRBV12-4 with TRBJ2-4; D may be TRBD2 (5 bases). Near its end, the DNA agrees better with TRBJ2-7, so the J call may be wrong. CDR3 length: 14 residues.

This clonotype was found many times. The rearrangement uses TRBV27 and TRBJ2-3; tentatively, D is TRBD2 (6 bases). V was cut by 3 bases and J by 4 bases, with 8 bases left in between. Germline lookup yields CDR1 MNHEY and CDR2 SMNVEV (reference sequence). The CDR3 totals 13 residues. CDR3 DNA sequence: TGTGCCAGCAGTTTCCGGGAGTCAGATACGCAGTATTTT. Its translation: CASSFRESDTQYF.

This clonotype showed up just a few times. The rearrangement joins TRBV7-9 to TRBJ2-3; 11 bases are shared with TRBD2. The ends lost 1 base at V and 4 bases at J; junction bases unmatched: 4. The CDR3 is made up of 16 amino acids. The germline gives CDR1 SEHNR, CDR2 FQNEAQ (reference sequence). The CDR3 sequence is CASSLVTSGGADTQYF. The DNA of the CDR3 is TGTGCCAGCAGCTTAGTAACTAGCGGGGGCGCAGATACGCAGTATTTT.

This clonotype came up many times. The rearrangement uses TRBV30 and TRBJ1-2; TRBD1 is a possible D gene (5 bases). Trimming removed 4 bases at V and 6 bases at J, with 12 bases between. The germline CDR1 and CDR2 sequences are GTSNPN and SVGIG (reference sequence). This CDR3 contains 12 residues. The CDR3 nucleotides read TGTGCCTGGAATCAGGGATTCGATGGCTACACCTTC. The encoded protein is CAWNQGFDGYTF.